A selection of T cell receptor beta chains follows, all from one sample in a study of PD-1 blockade in classical Hodgkin lymphoma. Profiling relied on immunoSEQ multiplex PCR, and the TCRdb table lists in-frame clones only, not all of them. The repertoire has some 49,000 clones, around 90% of them found once; the top ten carry roughly 5.3%. The specimen sequenced was peripheral blood mononuclear cells (PBMCs). The source of these receptors is a human donor with classical Hodgkin lymphoma. The CDR3 runs from the conserved cysteine through the conserved F or W. A D gene is named only where the DNA matches it firmly. Not every row has a clone size; where given, it reads once, few, many or a size class.

>NA|NA|TRBJ2-3|TRBV7-9
CASSPYTDTQYF
TGTGCCAGCAGCCCGTACACAGATACGCAGTATTTT
>TRBD1|NA|TRBJ2-7|TRBV5-6
CASSPRDRVPYEQYF
TGTGCCAGCAGCCCCCGGGACAGGGTCCCCTACGAGCAGTACTTC
>NA|NA|TRBJ2-5|TRBV12-5
CASGLSETQYF
TGTGCTAGTGGTTTATCGGAGACCCAGTACTTC
>TRBD1|NA|TRBJ1-3|TRBV27
CASSTGTDLGNTIYF
TGTGCCAGCAGCACAGGGACAGACCTTGGAAACACCATATATTTT
>NA|NA|TRBJ2-3|TRBV27
CASSPYLGEHGPDTQYF
TGTGCCAGCAGTCCCTACCTAGGGGAACATGGCCCAGATACGCAGTATTTT
>NA|NA|TRBJ1-1|TRBV7-7
CASRERRAFEGMNTEAFF
TGTGCCAGCAGAGAAAGGCGAGCCTTCGAGGGAATGAACACTGAAGCTTTCTTT
>NA|NA|TRBJ1-2|TRBV28
CASKQQGRYGYTF
TGTGCCAGCAAACAACAGGGCCGCTATGGCTACACCTTC
>NA|NA|TRBJ2-1|TRBV10-1
CASSPSWNEQFF
TGCGCCAGCAGCCCGAGTTGGAATGAGCAGTTCTTC
>NA|NA|TRBJ2-5|TRBV28
CASSFSTRAETQYF
TGTGCCAGCAGTTTTTCGACGCGTGCGGAGACCCAGTACTTC
>NA|NA|TRBJ2-7|TRBV7-5
CARSLAGGDSPYEQYF
TGTGCCAGAAGCTTAGCGGGAGGTGACTCCCCCTACGAGCAGTACTTC
>NA|NA|TRBJ2-1|TRBV7-6
CASSLITLSALWDTSYNEQFF
TGTGCCAGCAGCTTAATCACTCTTTCGGCCCTCTGGGATACCTCCTACAATGAGCAGTTCTTC
>NA|NA|TRBJ1-2|TRBV27
CASRTQGYGYTF
TGTGCCAGCAGGACCCAGGGATATGGCTACACCTTC
>NA|NA|TRBJ2-1|TRBV5-1
CASSEVEPAGEQFF
TGCGCCAGCAGCGAGGTAGAGCCGGCAGGGGAGCAGTTCTTC
>NA|NA|TRBJ1-1|TRBV25-1
CASSEYIGPEGRTEAFF
TGTGCCAGCAGTGAATATATCGGCCCAGAAGGAAGAACTGAAGCTTTCTTT
>NA|NA|TRBJ2-1|TRBV6-5
CASTAGLGGYEQFF
TGTGCCAGCACGGCGGGACTGGGGGGCTATGAGCAGTTCTTC
>NA|few|TRBJ2-1|TRBV7-2
CASSLRSGGTEQFF
TGTGCCAGCAGTCTCCGGTCCGGCGGTACTGAGCAGTTCTTC
>NA|NA|TRBJ1-3|TRBV28
CASSLLAGENTIYF
TGTGCCAGCAGTTTATTGGCAGGGGAAAACACCATATATTTT
>TRBD2|NA|TRBJ2-5|TRBV11-2
CASSFGAGVWETQYF
TGTGCCAGCAGCTTCGGGGCGGGAGTCTGGGAGACCCAGTACTTC
>TRBD2|NA|TRBJ2-7|TRBV5-1
CASSSGTSGSLIHEQYF
TGCGCCAGCAGCTCGGGGACTAGCGGGAGTTTGATCCACGAGCAGTACTTC
>NA|NA|TRBJ1-3|TRBV5-5
CASSLEGVFSGNTIYF
TGTGCCAGCAGCTTGGAGGGTGTTTTCTCTGGAAACACCATATATTTT
>NA|NA|TRBJ2-1|TRBV11-2
CASSLAPTVNEQFF
TGTGCCAGCAGCTTAGCCCCCACAGTAAATGAGCAGTTCTTC
>TRBD1|NA|TRBJ1-2|TRBV25-1
CASSDRGWYGYTF
TGTGCCAGCAGTGACAGGGGGTGGTATGGCTACACCTTC
>TRBD2|NA|TRBJ2-2|TRBV7-3
CASSQGGSYTGELFF
TGTGCCAGCAGCCAGGGCGGGAGCTACACCGGGGAGCTGTTTTTT
>NA|NA|TRBJ1-5|TRBV18
CASSPMAINSNQPQHF
TGTGCCAGCTCACCGATGGCGATTAATAGCAATCAGCCCCAGCATTTT
>TRBD1|NA|TRBJ1-1|TRBV7-2
CASSLSRDRGVNTEAFF
TGTGCCAGCAGCTTATCCCGGGACAGGGGGGTGAACACTGAAGCTTTCTTT
>NA|NA|TRBJ2-3|TRBV9
CASSVAVTSTDTQYF
TGTGCCAGCAGCGTAGCGGTCACTAGCACAGATACGCAGTATTTT
>TRBD2|NA|TRBJ2-1|TRBV5-8
CASSRTSGKQFF
TGTGCCAGCAGCAGAACTAGCGGGAAGCAGTTCTTC
>NA|NA|TRBJ2-6|TRBV7-9
CASSSADISGANVLTF
TGTGCCAGCAGCTCCGCGGACATTTCGGGGGCCAACGTCCTGACTTTC
>NA|few|TRBJ2-1|TRBV27
CATVTDNLNEQFF
TGTGCCACCGTAACGGACAATCTCAATGAGCAGTTCTTC
>TRBD1|once|TRBJ2-7|TRBV4-1
CASSQRQGYLYEQYF
TGCGCCAGCAGCCAGCGACAGGGCTATCTCTACGAGCAGTACTTC
>NA|NA|TRBJ1-2|TRBV18
CASSPPGVQATNYGYTF
TGTGCCAGCTCACCCCCCGGCGTGCAGGCCACCAACTATGGCTACACCTTC
>NA|NA|TRBJ2-7|TRBV28
CASSSTPYEQYF
TGTGCCAGCAGTTCCACACCGTACGAGCAGTACTTC
>TRBD1|NA|TRBJ2-5|TRBV2
CASSRQGSRETQYF
TGTGCCAGCAGTCGACAGGGGTCTAGAGAGACCCAGTACTTC
>NA|NA|TRBJ1-4|TRBV6-6
CATHRDLYEKLFF
TGTGCCACCCACAGGGATCTGTATGAAAAACTGTTTTTT
>TRBD2|NA|TRBJ2-7|TRBV28
CASSSPLASYEQYF
TGTGCCAGCAGTTCGCCACTAGCGAGCTACGAGCAGTACTTC
>TRBD1|NA|TRBJ2-1|TRBV5-8
CASSFGDRHNEQFF
TGTGCCAGCAGCTTCGGGGACAGACACAATGAGCAGTTCTTC
>NA|NA|TRBJ2-3|TRBV9
CASSVANTDTQYF
TGTGCCAGCAGCGTAGCCAACACAGATACGCAGTATTTT
>NA|once|TRBJ1-2|TRBV10-3
CAISGPTAEPTF
TGTGCCATCAGTGGCCCGACTGCGGAGCCCACCTTC
>TRBD1|NA|TRBJ1-1|TRBV27
CASSTTGGAVNTEAFF
TGTGCCAGCAGTACGACAGGGGGCGCGGTGAACACTGAAGCTTTCTTT
>TRBD2|NA|TRBJ2-1|TRBV11-2
CASSLVPGLAGRKGQFF
TGTGCCAGCAGCTTAGTCCCAGGACTAGCGGGACGGAAAGGGCAGTTCTTC
>NA|NA|TRBJ2-3|TRBV20-1
CSATWGDRQYF
TGCAGTGCCACCTGGGGGGATCGTCAGTATTTT
>NA|NA|TRBJ2-1|TRBV6-1
CASSDGYRSYNEQFF
TGTGCCAGCAGTGACGGGTACCGCTCCTACAATGAGCAGTTCTTC
>NA|NA|TRBJ2-7|TRBV6-1
CASSEAQAGIYEQYF
TGTGCCAGCAGTGAAGCGCAGGCAGGGATATACGAGCAGTACTTC
>NA|NA|TRBJ2-7|TRBV5-1
CASSYGTEGYEQYF
TGCGCCAGCAGCTATGGGACGGAAGGTTACGAGCAGTACTTC
>TRBD1|once|TRBJ2-5|TRBV27
CASSFSGQGAKTQYF
TGTGCCAGCAGTTTCTCGGGACAGGGGGCGAAGACCCAGTACTTC
>NA|few|TRBJ1-3|TRBV11-3
CASSQGQGSGNTIYF
TGTGCCAGCAGCCAGGGGCAGGGTTCTGGAAACACCATATATTTT
>NA|once|TRBJ1-1|TRBV7-8
CASSSAGTHTEAFF
TGTGCCAGCAGCTCCGCCGGGACCCACACTGAAGCTTTCTTT
>TRBD2|NA|TRBJ2-3|TRBV7-6
CASSPLEGGRARGTDTQYF
TGTGCCAGCAGCCCCCTCGAGGGCGGGAGAGCCCGGGGCACAGATACGCAGTATTTT
>NA|NA|TRBJ2-5|TRBV18
CASSPLGETQYF
TGTGCCAGCTCACCCCTAGGAGAGACCCAGTACTTC
>NA|NA|TRBJ1-6|TRBV28
CASSSNLGLYNSPLHF
TGTGCCAGCAGTTCGAATCTTGGGCTGTATAATTCACCCCTCCACTTT
>NA|NA|TRBJ2-6|TRBV21-1
CASSKGGRGGISGANVLTF
TGTGCCAGCAGCAAAGGGGGCCGGGGAGGGATCTCTGGGGCCAACGTCCTGACTTTC
>NA|NA|TRBJ1-2|TRBV19
CASSIAPGHIDTF
TGTGCCAGTAGTATAGCGCCGGGACATATAGACACCTTC
>TRBD2|NA|TRBJ2-2|TRBV2
CASSEELAGSGELFF
TGTGCCAGCAGTGAAGAACTAGCGGGATCCGGGGAGCTGTTTTTT
>NA|few|TRBJ2-2|TRBV6-1
CASSEGPRELFF
TGTGCCAGCAGTGAAGGACCCCGGGAGCTGTTTTTT
>NA|NA|TRBJ1-6|TRBV10-3
CAISESGRASSYNSPLHF
TGTGCCATCAGTGAGTCGGGAAGGGCGAGCTCCTATAATTCACCCCTCCACTTT
>NA|NA|TRBJ1-2|TRBV5-1
CASSTGGLDNYGYTF
TGCGCCAGCAGCACCGGGGGGTTAGACAACTATGGCTACACCTTC
>NA|NA|TRBJ2-1|TRBV4-2
CASSQDGLAKTYNEQFF
TGTGCCAGCAGCCAAGATGGTCTAGCGAAGACCTACAATGAGCAGTTCTTC
>TRBD1|NA|TRBJ1-1|TRBV28
CASSLGGTGTTEAFF
TGTGCCAGCAGTTTAGGAGGGACAGGGACCACTGAAGCTTTCTTT
>NA|NA|TRBJ1-5|TRBV19
CASSFGMGQPQHF
TGTGCCAGTAGTTTCGGGATGGGTCAGCCCCAGCATTTT
>NA|NA|TRBJ2-3|TRBV9
CASSVAAAGITDTQYF
TGTGCCAGCAGCGTAGCCGCCGCGGGGATCACAGATACGCAGTATTTT